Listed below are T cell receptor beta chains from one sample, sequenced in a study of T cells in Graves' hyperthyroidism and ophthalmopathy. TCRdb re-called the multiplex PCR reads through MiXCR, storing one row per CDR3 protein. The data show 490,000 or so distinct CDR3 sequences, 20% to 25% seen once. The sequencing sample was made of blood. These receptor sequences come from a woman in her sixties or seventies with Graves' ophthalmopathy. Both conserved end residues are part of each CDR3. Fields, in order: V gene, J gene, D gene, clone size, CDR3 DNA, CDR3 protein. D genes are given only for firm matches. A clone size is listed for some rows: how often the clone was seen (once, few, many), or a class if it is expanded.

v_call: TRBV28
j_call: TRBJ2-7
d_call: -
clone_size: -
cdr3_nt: TGTGCCAGCAGTCACGGGACACAAGAGTACGAGCAGTACTTC
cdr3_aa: CASSHGTQEYEQYF

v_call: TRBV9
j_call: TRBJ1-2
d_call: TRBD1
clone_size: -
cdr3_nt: TGTGCCAGCAGCGGACGGGGACAGGGGGCTCATGGCTACACCTTC
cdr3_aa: CASSGRGQGAHGYTF

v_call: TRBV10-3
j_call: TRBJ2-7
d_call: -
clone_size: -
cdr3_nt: TGTGCCTCCCGGACAGACGGCGCCGAGCAGTACTTC
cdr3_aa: CASRTDGAEQYF

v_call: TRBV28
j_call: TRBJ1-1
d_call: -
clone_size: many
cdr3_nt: TGTGCCAGCAGTTTCCCAGCCCAAATGAACACTGAAGCTTTCTTT
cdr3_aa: CASSFPAQMNTEAFF

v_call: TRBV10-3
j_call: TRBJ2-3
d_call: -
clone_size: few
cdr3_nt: TGTGCCATTGGGACTGACACAGATACGCAGTATTTT
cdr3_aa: CAIGTDTDTQYF

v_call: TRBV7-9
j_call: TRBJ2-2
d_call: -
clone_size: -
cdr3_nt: TGTGCCAGCAGCTCTCTAGCTGAGAACACCGGGGAGCTGTTTTTT
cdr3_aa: CASSSLAENTGELFF

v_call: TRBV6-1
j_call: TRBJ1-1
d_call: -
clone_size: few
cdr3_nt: TGTGCCAGCACTACAATCGGCACTGAAGCTTTCTTT
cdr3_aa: CASTTIGTEAFF

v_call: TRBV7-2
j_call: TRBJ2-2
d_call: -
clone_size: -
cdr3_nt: TGTGCCAGCAGCTTACGGTGGGAGGACAGAACCGGGGAGCTGTTTTTT
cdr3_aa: CASSLRWEDRTGELFF

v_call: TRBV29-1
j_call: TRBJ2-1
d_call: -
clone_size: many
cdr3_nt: TGCAGCGTTGACGCTGGGACCCATGAGCAGTTCTTC
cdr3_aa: CSVDAGTHEQFF

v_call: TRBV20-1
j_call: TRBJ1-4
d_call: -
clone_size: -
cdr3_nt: TGCAGTGGCGGCCGGACGGCTAATGAAAAACTGTTTTTT
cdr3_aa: CSGGRTANEKLFF

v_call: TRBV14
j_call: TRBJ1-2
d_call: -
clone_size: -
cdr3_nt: TGTGCCAGCAGCCAAGTCACATTCGATGGCTACACCTTC
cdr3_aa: CASSQVTFDGYTF

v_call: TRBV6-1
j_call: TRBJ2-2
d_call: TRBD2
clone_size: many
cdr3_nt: TGTGCCAGCAGTCCTAGCGGGAGGACGAACACCGGGGAGCTGTTTTTT
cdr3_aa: CASSPSGRTNTGELFF

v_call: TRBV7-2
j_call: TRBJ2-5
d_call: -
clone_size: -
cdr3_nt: TGTGCCAGCAGCTTGAACGCTCTAGCAGCAGAGACCCAGTACTTC
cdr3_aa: CASSLNALAAETQYF

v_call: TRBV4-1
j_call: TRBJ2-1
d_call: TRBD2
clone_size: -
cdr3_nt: TGCGCCAGCAGCCAAGGGGACTATAACTACAATGAGCAGTTCTTC
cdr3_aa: CASSQGDYNYNEQFF

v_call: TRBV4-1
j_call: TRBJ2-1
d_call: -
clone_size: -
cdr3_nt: TGCGCCAGCAGCCCAAAGGGCTCGGGAGCAACCTCCTACAATGAGCAGTTCTTC
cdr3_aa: CASSPKGSGATSYNEQFF

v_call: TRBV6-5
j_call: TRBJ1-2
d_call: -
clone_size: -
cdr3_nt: TGTGCCAGCAGTTACTCACCGACAGGCTTCTATGGCTACACCTTC
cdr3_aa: CASSYSPTGFYGYTF

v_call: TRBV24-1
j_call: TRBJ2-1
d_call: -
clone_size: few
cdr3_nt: TGTGCCACCAGTGACCGGGACTCCGACTCCTACAATGAGCAGTTCTTC
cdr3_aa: CATSDRDSDSYNEQFF

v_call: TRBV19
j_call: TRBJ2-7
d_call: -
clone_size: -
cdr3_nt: TGTGCCAGTAGTCCCCCGGGGTTCGGCGAGCAGTACTTC
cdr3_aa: CASSPPGFGEQYF